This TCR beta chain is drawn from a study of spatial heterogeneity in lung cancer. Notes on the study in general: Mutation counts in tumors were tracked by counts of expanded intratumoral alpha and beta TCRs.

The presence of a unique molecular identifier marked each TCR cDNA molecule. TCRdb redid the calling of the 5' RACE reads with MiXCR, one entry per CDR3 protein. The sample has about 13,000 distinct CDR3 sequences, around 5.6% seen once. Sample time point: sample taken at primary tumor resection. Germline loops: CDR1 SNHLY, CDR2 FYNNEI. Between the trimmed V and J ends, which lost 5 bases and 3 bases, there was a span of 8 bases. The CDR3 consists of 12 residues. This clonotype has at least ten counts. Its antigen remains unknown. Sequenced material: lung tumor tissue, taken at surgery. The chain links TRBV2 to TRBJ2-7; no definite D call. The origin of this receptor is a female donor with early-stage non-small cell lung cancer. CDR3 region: CASSRNSYEQYF. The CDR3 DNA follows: TGTGCCAGCAGTAGGAACAGCTACGAGCAGTACTTC.